One sample yielded the 20 T cell receptor beta chains listed below, sequenced in a study of cytomegalovirus exposure and HLA in healthy donors. The primer mix had 60 Vbeta and 13 Jbeta primers. The data were produced by immunoSEQ multiplex PCR, yet TCRdb's version contains in-frame clones alone and is incomplete. This repertoire shows 170,000 or so clones, around four fifths found once; its top ten account for 1.4%. The sample comprised PBMCs. These receptors originate from a woman aged 25 to 39 in good health and CMV-seropositive.

The sample holds a few counts of this clone. Distinct nucleotide sequences in the sample also encode this CDR3. This chain connects TRBV27 to TRBJ2-7; unclear D gene. Germline assignment: CDR1 MNHEY and CDR2 SMNVEV (reference sequence). V lost 2 bases and J lost 0, with 5 bases in between. This CDR3 has 13 amino acids. Here the CDR3 reads CASSLRVSYEQYF. Here the CDR3 DNA reads TGTGCCAGCAGTTTACGGGTCTCCTACGAGCAGTACTTC.

This rearrangement joins TRBV19 to TRBJ1-2, with D possibly being TRBD1 (6 bases). In germline, CDR1 is LNHDA, CDR2 SQIVND (reference sequence). CDR3 length: 13 amino acids. The V and J ends lost 5 bases and 5 bases respectively, with 12 bases between them. This CDR3 is CASSSPGVYGYTF. The CDR3 nucleotides read TGTGCCAGTAGTTCTCCAGGGGTTTATGGCTACACCTTC. Combining the CDR3 with reference TRBV19 and TRBJ1-2 gives the whole variable domain DGGITQSPKYLFRKEGQNVTLSCEQNLNHDAMYWYRQDPGQGLRLIYYSQIVNDFQKGDIAEGYSVSREKKESFPLTVTSAQKNPTAFYLCASSSPGVYGYTFGSGTRLTVV.

This chain connects TRBV28 to TRBJ2-4; no firm D call. V shed 5 bases and J shed 1 base, with 9 bases lying between them. This CDR3 spans 14 amino acids. Germline lookup yields CDR1 MDHEN and CDR2 SYDVKM. The CDR3 loop is CASSPPGAKNIQYF. Here the CDR3 DNA reads TGTGCCAGCAGTCCCCCGGGTGCCAAAAACATTCAGTACTTC.

This clone showed up just once. V gene TRBV6-5 combines with J gene TRBJ2-7; 7 nucleotides line up with TRBD2. Germline V gives CDR1 MNHEY, CDR2 SVGAGI. This CDR3 is built from 14 residues. Trimming took 5 bases from V and 2 from J; bases not matched to a gene: 6. CDR3 sequence reads: CASSPLAAAYEQYF. CDR3 coding DNA: TGTGCCAGCAGTCCTCTAGCGGCGGCCTACGAGCAGTACTTC.

This clone showed up just a few times. The V gene is TRBV27, the J gene TRBJ2-1, with D maybe TRBD2 (6 bases). V was cut by 5 bases and J by 5 bases, with 13 bases left in between. Per the germline V gene, CDR1 is MNHEY and CDR2 is SMNVEV (reference sequence). The CDR3 runs 14 residues. DNA for the CDR3: TGTGCCAGCAGTCTGGGACTCCGTAACAATGAGCAGTTCTTC. Translating it yields CASSLGLRNNEQFF.

This chain connects TRBV7-7 to TRBJ2-7; the match to TRBD2 covers 7 bases. Germline CDR1 SSHAT, CDR2 FNYEAQ (reference sequence). V shed 2 bases, J shed 3 bases, and the junction held 7 bases outside the gene matches. The CDR3 covers 15 residues. CDR3 DNA: TGTGCCAGCAGCTTACTGCCTAGCGGAGGCTACGAGCAGTACTTC. The encoded protein is CASSLLPSGGYEQYF.

The gene calls are TRBV5-1 and TRBJ2-5, with D perhaps assigned TRBD1 or TRBD2 (7 bases each). There are 13 residues in the CDR3. The ends were cut back, 9 bases at V and 5 bases at J, with 17 bases in the middle. Germline V gene lookup returns CDR1 SGHRS and CDR2 YFSETQ. CDR3 residues: CATRQGGGETQYF. The CDR3 DNA reads TGCGCCACCAGACAGGGAGGGGGGGAGACCCAGTACTTC.

This chain links TRBV18 with TRBJ2-7; 7 nucleotides align to TRBD2. This CDR3 comprises 13 residues. Germline CDR1 is KGHSH and CDR2 is LQKENI. Trimming at V came to 1 base and at J to 6 bases, leaving 3 bases not matched to a gene. The CDR3: CASSPREGSEQYF. CDR3 nucleotides: TGTGCCAGCTCACCACGGGAGGGAAGCGAGCAGTACTTC.

This clone turned up a few times. The chain combines TRBV27 with TRBJ2-1, with a tentative D call TRBD1 (7 bases). Trimming took 5 bases from V and 6 from J, leaving 29 bases between them. The CDR3 extends over 19 amino acids. The germline CDR1 and CDR2 sequences are MNHEY and SMNVEV (reference sequence). The CDR3 bases are TGTGCCAGCAGTCACGGGGCAGGGGGACCCGGTGGAGGGAGCAATGAGCAGTTCTTC. Its protein product is CASSHGAGGPGGGSNEQFF.

This clone was seen just once. This sequence joins TRBV6-6 and TRBJ1-1, with D perhaps matching TRBD1 (6 bases). CDR3 size: 15 residues. Germline V gene sequence: CDR1 MNHNY, CDR2 SVGAGI (reference sequence). Trimming removed 6 bases at V and 3 bases at J, with 17 bases between. As DNA, the CDR3 is TGTGCCAGCAGGCAGACCGGGACACGGGACACTGAAGCTTTCTTT. This encodes CASRQTGTRDTEAFF.

The chain couples TRBV11-1 to TRBJ1-1, with 11 bases matching TRBD1. Germline V lookup: CDR1 SGHAT, CDR2 FQDESV (reference sequence). This CDR3 has 15 amino acids. Losses at the gene ends were 5 bases for V and 4 bases for J; bases not matched to a gene: 6. The CDR3 bases are TGTGCCAGCAGCCCGGGACAGGGGGTGAGCACTGAAGCTTTCTTT. It is translated as CASSPGQGVSTEAFF. Full variable domain (remainder filled in from reference TRBV11-1 and TRBJ1-1): EAEVAQSPRYKITEKSQAVAFWCDPISGHATLYWYRQILGQGPELLVQFQDESVVDDSQLPKDRFSAERLKGVDSTLKIQPAELGDSAMYLCASSPGQGVSTEAFFGQGTRLTVV.

This clone came up once. This rearrangement joins TRBV5-1 to TRBJ2-1; 8 nucleotides match TRBD2. The V gene end was trimmed by 0 bases and the J gene end by 4 bases; junction bases not matched to a gene: 9. Per germline, CDR1 SGHRS and CDR2 YFSETQ. The CDR3 length is 17 residues. The CDR3 is CASSLVVGTGGYNEQFF. The CDR3 DNA reads TGCGCCAGCAGCTTGGTTGTTGGGACGGGAGGGTACAATGAGCAGTTCTTC.

J is TRBJ2-1 and V is TRBV30; TRBD2 matches at 7 bases. V was pared by 1 base and J by 8 bases, with 5 bases of the junction left unmatched. Germline V CDR1 and CDR2: GTSNPN, SVGIG (reference sequence). The CDR3 consists of 13 residues. CDR3 loop: CAWSAGGLDEQFF. Written as DNA, the CDR3 is TGTGCCTGGAGTGCGGGAGGTTTGGATGAGCAGTTCTTC.

The chain carries TRBV28 and TRBJ2-7, with 8 bases lining up with TRBD2. Germline assignment: CDR1 MDHEN and CDR2 SYDVKM. The CDR3 is made up of 17 amino acids. The V and J ends lost 5 bases and 6 bases, in that order; junction bases with no gene match: 18. The CDR3: CASSPGAGLGVNGEQYF. CDR3 in DNA: TGTGCCAGCAGTCCGGGCGCGGGACTAGGCGTTAATGGCGAGCAGTACTTC.

This chain joins TRBV5-1 and TRBJ1-4; 7 nucleotides match TRBD1. The V gene's germline CDR1 is SGHRS and CDR2 YFSETQ. This CDR3 is 16 amino acids long. Trimming took 3 bases from V and 0 from J; bases not matched to a gene: 5. CDR3 in amino acids: CASSSGQQATNEKLFF. Written as DNA, the CDR3 is TGCGCCAGCAGCTCGGGACAGCAAGCAACTAATGAAAAACTGTTTTTT. The variable domain in full, with the rest retrieved from reference TRBV5-1 and TRBJ1-4, is KAGVTQTPRYLIKTRGQQVTLSCSPISGHRSVSWYQQTPGQGLQFLFEYFSETQRNKGNFPGRFSGRQFSNSRSEMNVSTLELGDSALYLCASSSGQQATNEKLFFGSGTQLSVL.

The chain is built from TRBV5-4 and TRBJ2-1, with TRBD2 identical over 11 bases. The CDR3 contains 17 residues. J gave up 3 bases and V 4 bases, and 9 bases lay outside the gene matches. Germline-derived CDR1 and CDR2 are SGHNT and YYREEE (reference sequence). The DNA of the CDR3 is TGTGCCAGCAGCCCTTTCGGGACTAGCGGCTTCTACAATGAGCAGTTCTTC. Amino acid sequence: CASSPFGTSGFYNEQFF.

The genes are TRBV28 and TRBJ1-5; possibly TRBD1 for D (6 bases). Trimming left V 3 bases short and J 4 bases short, with 13 bases between. This CDR3 is 15 amino acids long. CDR1 and CDR2 from the germline V gene are MDHEN and SYDVKM. The chain's CDR3 is CASSFSGVGNQPQHF. The CDR3 bases are TGTGCCAGCAGTTTTTCAGGGGTCGGGAATCAGCCCCAGCATTTT.

This clone was counted between two and nine times. This chain joins TRBV6-1 and TRBJ2-6; D remains ambiguous. This CDR3 is built from 15 residues. V was clipped by 5 bases and J by 0 bases, with 8 bases between them. Germline-derived CDR1 and CDR2 are MNHNS and SASEGT. The CDR3 here is CASSQVRSGANVLTF. CDR3 sequence (DNA): TGTGCCAGCAGTCAGGTTCGCTCTGGGGCCAACGTCCTGACTTTC.

The chain couples TRBV6-5 to TRBJ2-1; 7 bases fit TRBD1. The germline V gene encodes CDR1 MNHEY and CDR2 SVGAGI. The V and J ends lost 6 bases and 4 bases, in that order; junction bases with no gene match: 9. This CDR3 has 15 amino acids. The CDR3 nucleotides read TGTGCCAGCAGGTACCGGGACAGCCTTTACAATGAGCAGTTCTTC. This codes for CASRYRDSLYNEQFF.

The chain links TRBV5-1 to TRBJ2-3; D gene uncertain. V lost 3 bases to trimming and J lost 5 bases, with 22 bases between them. CDR1 is SGHRS and CDR2 is YFSETQ in the germline V gene. The CDR3 is 17 residues long. The DNA for the CDR3 is TGCGCCAGCAGCTCGGAGACCGTATCTCTTATGGGAGATACGCAGTATTTT. Its translation is CASSSETVSLMGDTQYF.